These 26 T cell receptor beta chains were all obtained from the same sample, sequenced in a study of T cell changes during pregnancy in multiple sclerosis. Using immunoSEQ multiplex PCR, the repertoire was profiled, and TCRdb retains in-frame clones only, with some absent. This repertoire shows about 120,000 clones, around 93% found once; its top ten account for less than 7.5%. The source was peripheral blood, collected before pregnancy. The receptors shown here come from a female donor with multiple sclerosis, enrolled in a pregnancy study.

The rearrangement links TRBV7-9 to TRBJ1-1; 8 bases line up with TRBD1. Germline-derived CDR1 and CDR2 are SEHNR and FQNEAQ (reference sequence). V dropped 5 bases and J dropped 5; count of bases not matched to a gene: 7. The CDR3 length is 14 residues. The CDR3 here is CASSPDRGTTEAFF. The DNA of the CDR3 is TGTGCCAGCAGCCCCGACAGGGGAACAACTGAAGCTTTCTTT.

The chain links TRBV7-7 to TRBJ1-1; no definite D call. CDR1 SSHAT and CDR2 FNYEAQ come from the germline V gene (reference sequence). With 3 bases removed from V and 3 bases from J, the gap between germline ends came to 8 bases. The CDR3 has 13 amino acids. The CDR3 sequence is CASSFAGDTEAFF. The CDR3 region has the DNA TGTGCCAGCAGCTTCGCCGGGGACACTGAAGCTTTCTTT.

The J gene is TRBJ1-5, the V gene TRBV19; D call uncertain. The CDR3 length is 15 residues. CDR1 is LNHDA and CDR2 is SQIVND in the germline V gene (reference sequence). V lost 2 bases and J lost 0, with 8 bases in between. The CDR3 DNA reads TGTGCCAGTAGTATATTTCAGAATAGCAATCAGCCCCAGCATTTT. Translating it yields CASSIFQNSNQPQHF.

The V and J genes are TRBV28 and TRBJ2-3, with D uncertain. Trimming removed 5 bases at V and 6 bases at J, with 15 bases between. The CDR3 extends over 14 amino acids. Germline V gene sequence: CDR1 MDHEN, CDR2 SYDVKM. This CDR3 reads CASSDSPIEDTQYF. Here the CDR3 DNA reads TGTGCCAGCAGTGATTCCCCCATAGAGGATACGCAGTATTTT.

A word on this clone: The same CDR3 arises from other DNA sequences in this sample as well. The chain carries TRBV6-5 and TRBJ2-7; 7 positions match TRBD1. The CDR3 extends over 13 amino acids. The trim removed 6 bases at V and 1 base at J, leaving 3 bases unmatched. Germline V gene sequence: CDR1 MNHEY, CDR2 SVGAGI. CDR3 DNA: TGTGCCAGCAGCCTGGGACAGTCCTACGAGCAGTACTTC. It is translated as CASSLGQSYEQYF.

The V and J genes are TRBV6-1 and TRBJ1-4; TRBD1 matches at 10 bases. V gave up 2 bases and J gave up 0 bases; unmatched junction bases: 9. The V gene's germline CDR1 is MNHNS and CDR2 SASEGT. This CDR3 is 19 amino acids long. The CDR3 nucleotides read TGTGCCAGCAGTGAATATGGGACAGGGGCCTTTGCAACTAATGAAAAACTGTTTTTT. This sequence encodes CASSEYGTGAFATNEKLFF.

CDR3 in DNA: TGTGCCAGCAGTTTAGTCCCGGGACAGAACTATGGCTACACCTTC. This gives the protein CASSLVPGQNYGYTF. The V call is TRBV27, the J call TRBJ1-2; 7 bases match TRBD1. J lost 2 bases, V lost 2 bases, and 5 bases had no gene match. The germline gives CDR1 MNHEY, CDR2 SMNVEV (reference sequence). The CDR3 contains 15 residues.

Only one count was recorded for this clone. The chain combines TRBV5-4 with TRBJ2-5; tentative D call: TRBD1 (6 bases). Trimming took off 4 bases at V and 2 bases at J, with 12 bases between the two ends. Germline-derived CDR1 and CDR2 are SGHNT and YYREEE (reference sequence). The CDR3 runs 14 residues. The CDR3 loop reads CASSPGQRQETQYF. CDR3 DNA: TGTGCCAGCAGCCCCGGACAGAGACAAGAGACCCAGTACTTC. The whole variable domain, filled in from reference TRBV5-4 and TRBJ2-5, reads ETGVTQSPTHLIKTRGQQVTLRCSSQSGHNTVSWYQQALGQGPQFIFQYYREEENGRGNFPPRFSGLQFPNYSSELNVNALELDDSALYLCASSPGQRQETQYFGPGTRLLVL.

This clone was counted once. The chain recombines TRBV5-5 with TRBJ2-3, with 8 positions matching TRBD2. The CDR3 has 15 amino acids. Germline values: CDR1 SGHKS, CDR2 YYEKEE (reference sequence). J lost 6 bases, V lost 2 bases, and 8 bases had no gene match. CDR3 residues: CASSLVSGAPDTQYF. DNA for the CDR3: TGTGCCAGCAGCTTAGTTAGCGGGGCCCCCGATACGCAGTATTTT.

The chain couples TRBV10-3 to TRBJ2-1; weak D call: TRBD2 (5 bases). The CDR3 consists of 14 residues. Trimming removed 0 bases at V and 5 bases at J, with 8 bases between. Germline loops: CDR1 ENHRY, CDR2 SYGVKD. DNA for the CDR3: TGTGCCATCAGTGAGTCCGGACTGAACAATGAGCAGTTCTTC. Translated: CAISESGLNNEQFF.

This clone was detected a few times. V and J are TRBV28 and TRBJ1-6; no clear D gene. This CDR3 spans 13 amino acids. Between the trimmed V and J ends, which lost 1 base and 5 bases, there was a span of 3 bases. Germline values: CDR1 MDHEN, CDR2 SYDVKM. The CDR3 loop reads CASSLSDNSPLHF. CDR3 nucleotides: TGTGCCAGCAGTTTATCAGATAATTCACCCCTCCACTTT.

The gene calls are TRBV5-4 and TRBJ2-3, with D unresolved. In germline, CDR1 is SGHNT, CDR2 YYREEE (reference sequence). There are 14 residues in the CDR3. Between the trimmed V and J ends, which lost 1 base and 4 bases, there was a span of 10 bases. CDR3 coding DNA: TGTGCCAGCAGCTTGATGGGTGGAGCAGATACGCAGTATTTT. It yields the protein CASSLMGGADTQYF.

The V gene is TRBV4-2, the J gene TRBJ1-2; 10 positions agree with TRBD1. CDR1 is LGHNA, CDR2 YNFKEQ, per germline. Losses at the gene ends were 4 bases for V and 3 bases for J; bases not matched to a gene: 2. The CDR3 contains 14 residues. The CDR3 DNA reads as TGTGCCAGCAGCCTCGGGACAGGGGACTATGGCTACACCTTC. This codes for CASSLGTGDYGYTF.

V usage is TRBV5-1 and J usage is TRBJ2-1; TRBD1 aligns across 7 bases. The CDR3 loop spans 15 amino acids. CDR1 SGHRS and CDR2 YFSETQ come from the germline V gene. J lost 4 bases, V lost 0 bases, and 4 bases had no gene match. The CDR3 sequence is CASSLAGTVYNEQFF. In nucleotides, the CDR3 is TGCGCCAGCAGCTTGGCCGGGACAGTTTACAATGAGCAGTTCTTC.

V usage is TRBV19 and J usage is TRBJ2-4; 9 bases agree with TRBD1. Trimming cost V 3 bases and J 0 bases; bases outside gene matches: 18. Germline lookup yields CDR1 LNHDA and CDR2 SQIVND (reference sequence). The CDR3 is 21 amino acids. CDR3 region: CASSIGTRGQGILVAKNIQYF. CDR3 in DNA: TGTGCCAGTAGTATTGGTACACGGGGACAGGGCATCCTCGTAGCCAAAAACATTCAGTACTTC.

This clone has a handful of counts. CDR3 amino acids: CAWGRRGSNTEAFF. The CDR3 coding sequence is TGTGCCTGGGGGAGGAGGGGATCGAACACTGAAGCTTTCTTT. This rearrangement joins TRBV30 to TRBJ1-1; TRBD1 is a possible D gene (5 bases). From germline, CDR1 is GTSNPN and CDR2 SVGIG (reference sequence). V lost 5 bases to trimming and J lost 1 base, with 14 bases between them. The CDR3 has 14 amino acids.

J is TRBJ1-5 and V is TRBV2; TRBD1 agrees at 9 bases. The CDR3 runs 14 residues. Per germline, CDR1 SNHLY and CDR2 FYNNEI. Trimming took 6 bases from V and 5 from J; bases not matched to a gene: 5. The CDR3 loop reads CASRETGGYQPQHF. The CDR3 nucleotides read TGTGCCAGCAGGGAAACAGGGGGCTATCAGCCCCAGCATTTT.

V gene TRBV19 combines with J gene TRBJ1-3; the D is unclear. Germline-derived CDR1 and CDR2 are LNHDA and SQIVND (reference sequence). V dropped 10 bases and J dropped 2 bases, with 6 bases sitting between them. The CDR3 loop spans 11 amino acids. The CDR3 nucleotides read TGTGCCACTAAAGCTGGAAACACCATATATTTT. Translating it yields CATKAGNTIYF.

The gene calls are TRBV5-1 and TRBJ2-5, with TRBD1 matching over 9 bases. The DNA end lines up better with TRBJ2-7; the J call may be wrong. Germline CDR1 reads SGHRS; CDR2 reads YFSETQ. This CDR3 is built from 15 residues. CDR3 loop: CASSLEGQGNYEQYF. The CDR3 DNA sequence: TGCGCCAGCAGCTTGGAGGGACAGGGAAACTACGAGCAGTACTTC.

V usage is TRBV6-1 and J usage is TRBJ2-5; a possible D gene is TRBD2 (6 bases). V lost 7 bases and J lost 5, with 14 bases in between. The CDR3 sequence is 13 residues long. Looked up from germline, CDR1 is MNHNS and CDR2 is SASEGT. The CDR3 DNA reads TGTGCCAGCACCACGGGAGTTTGGGAGACCCAGTACTTC. This gives the protein CASTTGVWETQYF.

This clone was detected once. The chain combines TRBV6-5 with TRBJ2-5; TRBD1 might be the D (6 bases). The CDR3 length is 16 residues. Trimming removed 0 bases at V and 4 bases at J, with 15 bases between. Germline lookup yields CDR1 MNHEY and CDR2 SVGAGI. The CDR3 bases are TGTGCCAGCAGTTACTCGTTCACAGGGTCGAGAGAGACCCAGTACTTC. It encodes CASSYSFTGSRETQYF.

The chain combines TRBV11-1 with TRBJ2-2; tentatively, D is TRBD1 (5 bases). V gave up 5 bases and J gave up 2 bases, with 18 bases separating them. CDR1 is SGHAT and CDR2 is FQDESV in the germline V gene (reference sequence). The CDR3 is 17 residues long. In DNA, the CDR3 is TGTGCCAGCAGCCTACCACAGCAGGGCGAAAACACCGGGGAGCTGTTTTTT. Translated: CASSLPQQGENTGELFF. Full variable domain (rest looked up from reference TRBV11-1 and TRBJ2-2): EAEVAQSPRYKITEKSQAVAFWCDPISGHATLYWYRQILGQGPELLVQFQDESVVDDSQLPKDRFSAERLKGVDSTLKIQPAELGDSAMYLCASSLPQQGENTGELFFGEGSRLTVL.

This chain uses TRBV18 with TRBJ1-1; D unclear. The CDR3 totals 14 residues. CDR1 KGHSH and CDR2 LQKENI come from the germline V gene. The germline V and J ends were trimmed by 6 bases and 0 bases, with 11 bases remaining between them. The CDR3: CASSISKMNTEAFF. CDR3 nucleotides: TGTGCCAGCTCTATCAGTAAAATGAACACTGAAGCTTTCTTT.

The chain recombines TRBV9 with TRBJ2-1; 9 nucleotides align to TRBD2. The CDR3 covers 16 residues. V was pared by 0 bases and J by 4 bases, with 5 bases of the junction left unmatched. The germline V gene has CDR1 SGDLS and CDR2 YYNGEE. The CDR3 here is CASSVGAAGGYNEQFF. The CDR3 nucleotides are TGTGCCAGCAGCGTAGGTGCTGCGGGAGGGTACAATGAGCAGTTCTTC.

J is TRBJ1-2 and V is TRBV30, with 7 bases aligning to TRBD1. Germline V lookup: CDR1 GTSNPN, CDR2 SVGIG (reference sequence). This CDR3 is built from 14 residues. J gave up 2 bases and V 8 bases, and 11 bases lay outside the gene matches. This chain's CDR3 is CAGYQPTGNYGYTF. The CDR3 DNA sequence: TGTGCCGGGTATCAACCGACAGGGAACTATGGCTACACCTTC. Using reference TRBV30 and TRBJ1-2 for the parts outside the CDR3, the full variable domain is SQTIHQWPATLVQPVGSPLSLECTVEGTSNPNLYWYRQAAGRGLQLLFYSVGIGQISSEVPQNLSASRPQDRQFILSSKKLLLSDSGFYLCAGYQPTGNYGYTFGSGTRLTVV.

The rearrangement joins TRBV28 to TRBJ1-2; maybe TRBD1 (6 bases). The germline CDR1 and CDR2 sequences are MDHEN and SYDVKM. This CDR3 spans 15 amino acids. The V end was cut by 8 bases, the J end by 6 bases, with 22 bases between. The CDR3 DNA sequence: TGTGCCAGCTCTATCAACGATGCAGGGGTAAATGGCTACACCTTC. Protein: CASSINDAGVNGYTF.